This T cell receptor beta chain was documented in a study of control samples from healthy donors and cancer patients. The protocol was immunoSEQ multiplex PCR, while the TCRdb copy is restricted to in-frame clones and leaves out a portion. The profile shows about 130,000 clones, just under 95% of them singletons. CDR1 is SQVTM, CDR2 ANQGSEA, per germline. Trimming took off 4 bases at V and 4 bases at J, with 11 bases between the two ends. The length of the CDR3 is 13 residues. V and J are TRBV29-1 and TRBJ2-1, with no clear D. The specimen was PBMCs. The source of this sequence is a man in his sixties with colorectal cancer. In nucleotides, the CDR3 is TGCAGCGTTGTAGAAGGTTTATACAATGAGCAGTTCTTC. As protein: CSVVEGLYNEQFF.